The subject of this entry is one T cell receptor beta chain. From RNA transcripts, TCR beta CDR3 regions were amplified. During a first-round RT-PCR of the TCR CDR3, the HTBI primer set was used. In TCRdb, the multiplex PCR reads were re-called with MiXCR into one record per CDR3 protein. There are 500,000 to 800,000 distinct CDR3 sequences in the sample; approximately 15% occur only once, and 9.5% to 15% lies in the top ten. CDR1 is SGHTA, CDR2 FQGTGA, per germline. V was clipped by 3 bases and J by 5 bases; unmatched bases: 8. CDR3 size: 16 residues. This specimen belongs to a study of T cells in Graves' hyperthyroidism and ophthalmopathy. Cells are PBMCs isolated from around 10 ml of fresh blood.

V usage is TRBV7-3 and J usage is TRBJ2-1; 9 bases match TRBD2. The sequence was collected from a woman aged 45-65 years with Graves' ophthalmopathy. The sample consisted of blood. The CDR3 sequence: CASSFLAGGIDNEQFF. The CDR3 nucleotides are TGTGCCAGCAGCTTCCTGGCGGGAGGGATAGACAATGAGCAGTTCTTC.